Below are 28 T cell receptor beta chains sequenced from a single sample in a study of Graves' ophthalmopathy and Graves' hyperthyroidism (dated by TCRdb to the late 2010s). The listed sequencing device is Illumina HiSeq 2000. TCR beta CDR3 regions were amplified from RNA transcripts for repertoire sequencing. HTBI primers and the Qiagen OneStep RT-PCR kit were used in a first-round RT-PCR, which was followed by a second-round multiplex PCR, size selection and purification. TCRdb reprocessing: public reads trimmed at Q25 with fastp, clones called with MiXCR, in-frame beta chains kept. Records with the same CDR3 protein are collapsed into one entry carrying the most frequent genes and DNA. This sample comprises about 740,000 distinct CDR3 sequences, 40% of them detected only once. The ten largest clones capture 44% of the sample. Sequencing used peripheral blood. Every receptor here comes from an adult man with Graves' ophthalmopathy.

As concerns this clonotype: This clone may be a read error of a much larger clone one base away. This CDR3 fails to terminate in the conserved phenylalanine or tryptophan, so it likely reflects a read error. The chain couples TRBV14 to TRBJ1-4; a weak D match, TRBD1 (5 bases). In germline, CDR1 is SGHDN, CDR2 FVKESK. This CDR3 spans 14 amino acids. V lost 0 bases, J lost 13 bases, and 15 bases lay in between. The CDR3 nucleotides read TGTGCCAGCAGCCAAGATCTCGCAGTTGGGGGACTGTTTTTA. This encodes CASSQDLAVGGLFL.

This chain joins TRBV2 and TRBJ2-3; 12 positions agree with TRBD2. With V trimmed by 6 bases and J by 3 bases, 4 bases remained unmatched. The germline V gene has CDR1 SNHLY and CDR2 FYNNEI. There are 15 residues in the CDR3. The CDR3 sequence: CASRDTSGRTDTQYF. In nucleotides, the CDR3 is TGTGCCAGCAGGGATACTAGCGGGAGGACAGATACGCAGTATTTT.

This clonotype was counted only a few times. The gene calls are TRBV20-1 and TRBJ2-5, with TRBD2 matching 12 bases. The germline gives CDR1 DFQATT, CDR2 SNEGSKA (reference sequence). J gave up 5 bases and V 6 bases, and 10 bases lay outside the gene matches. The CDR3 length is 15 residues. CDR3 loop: CSAPTTSGSGETQYF. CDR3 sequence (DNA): TGCAGTGCACCAACGACTAGCGGGAGCGGTGAGACCCAGTACTTC.

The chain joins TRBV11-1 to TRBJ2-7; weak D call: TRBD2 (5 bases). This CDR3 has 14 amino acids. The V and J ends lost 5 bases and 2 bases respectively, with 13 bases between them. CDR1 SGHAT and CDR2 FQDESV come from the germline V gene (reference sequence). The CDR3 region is CASSLGRSAYEQYF. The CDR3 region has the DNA TGTGCCAGCAGCCTCGGACGTAGCGCCTACGAGCAGTACTTC.

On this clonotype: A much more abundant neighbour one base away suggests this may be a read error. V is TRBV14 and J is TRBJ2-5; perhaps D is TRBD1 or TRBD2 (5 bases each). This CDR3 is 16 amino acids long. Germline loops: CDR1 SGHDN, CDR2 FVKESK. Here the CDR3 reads CASGQNPPGTGETQYF. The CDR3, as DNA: TGTGCCAGCGGCCAAAATCCGCCGGGAACAGGCGAGACCCAGTACTTC.

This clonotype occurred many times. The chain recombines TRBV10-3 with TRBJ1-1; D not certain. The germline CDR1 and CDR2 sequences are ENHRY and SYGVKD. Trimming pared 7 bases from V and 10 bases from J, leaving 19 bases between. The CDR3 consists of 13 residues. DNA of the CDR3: TGTGCCATCAAAATGGACGGACCAAGAAGAGCTTTCTTT. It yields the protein CAIKMDGPRRAFF.

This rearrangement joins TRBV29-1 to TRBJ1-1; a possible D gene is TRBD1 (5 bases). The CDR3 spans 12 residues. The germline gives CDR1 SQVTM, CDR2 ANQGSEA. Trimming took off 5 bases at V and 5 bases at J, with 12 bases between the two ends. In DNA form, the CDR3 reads TGCAGCGTTTCACAGGTAGGGACTGAAGCTTTCTTT. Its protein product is CSVSQVGTEAFF.

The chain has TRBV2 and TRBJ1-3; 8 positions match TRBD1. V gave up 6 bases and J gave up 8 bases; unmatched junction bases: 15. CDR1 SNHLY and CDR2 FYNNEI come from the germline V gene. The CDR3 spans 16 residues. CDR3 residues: CASSIRGQDVGYTIYF. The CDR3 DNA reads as TGTGCCAGCAGCATCCGGGGACAGGATGTCGGCTACACCATATATTTT.

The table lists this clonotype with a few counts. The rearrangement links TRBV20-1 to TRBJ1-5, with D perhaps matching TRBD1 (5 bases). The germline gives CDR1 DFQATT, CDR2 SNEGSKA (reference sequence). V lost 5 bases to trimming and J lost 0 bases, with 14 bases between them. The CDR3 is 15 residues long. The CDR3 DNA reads TGCAGTGCTTTCGCCGGGGGAGTTAGCAATCAGCCCCAGCATTTT. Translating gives CSAFAGGVSNQPQHF.

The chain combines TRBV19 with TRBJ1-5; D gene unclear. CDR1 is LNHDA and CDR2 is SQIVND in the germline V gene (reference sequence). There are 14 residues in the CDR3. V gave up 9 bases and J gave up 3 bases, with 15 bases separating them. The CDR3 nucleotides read TGTGCCAGCCCGAGCCTGGAAGCCAATCAGCCCCAGCATTTT. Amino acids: CASPSLEANQPQHF.

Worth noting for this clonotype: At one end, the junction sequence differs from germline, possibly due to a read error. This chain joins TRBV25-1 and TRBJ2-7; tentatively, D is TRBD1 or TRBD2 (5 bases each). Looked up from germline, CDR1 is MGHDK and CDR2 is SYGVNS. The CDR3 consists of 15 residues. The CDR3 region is CASSSGTLASYGQYF. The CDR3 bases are TGTGCCAGCAGTTCCGGGACGTTAGCCTCCTACGGGCAGTACTTC.

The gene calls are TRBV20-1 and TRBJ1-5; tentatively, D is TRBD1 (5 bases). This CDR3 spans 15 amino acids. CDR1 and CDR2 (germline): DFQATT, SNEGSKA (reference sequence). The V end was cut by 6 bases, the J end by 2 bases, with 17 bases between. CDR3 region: CSAILPGRGNQPQHF. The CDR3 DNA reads TGCAGTGCAATCCTGCCAGGGCGCGGCAATCAGCCCCAGCATTTT.

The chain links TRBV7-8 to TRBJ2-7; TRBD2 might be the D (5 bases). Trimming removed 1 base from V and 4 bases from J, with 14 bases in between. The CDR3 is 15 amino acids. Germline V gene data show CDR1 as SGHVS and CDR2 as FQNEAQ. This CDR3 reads CASSLGGWEIYEQYF. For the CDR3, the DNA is TGTGCCAGCAGCTTAGGAGGCTGGGAGATATACGAGCAGTACTTC.

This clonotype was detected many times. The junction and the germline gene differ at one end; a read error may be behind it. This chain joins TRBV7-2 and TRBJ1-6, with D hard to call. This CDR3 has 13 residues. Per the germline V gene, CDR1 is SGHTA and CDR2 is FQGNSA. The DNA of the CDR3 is TGTGCCAGCAGCTTAGGAGTTTCAGGAACTCCGGTCTTT. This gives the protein CASSLGVSGTPVF. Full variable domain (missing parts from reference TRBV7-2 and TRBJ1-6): GAGVSQSPSNKVTEKGKDVELRCDPISGHTALYWYRQSLGQGLEFLIYFQGNSAPDKSGLPSDRFSAERTGGSVSTLTIQRTQQEDSAVYLCASSLGVSGTPVFGNGTRLTVT.

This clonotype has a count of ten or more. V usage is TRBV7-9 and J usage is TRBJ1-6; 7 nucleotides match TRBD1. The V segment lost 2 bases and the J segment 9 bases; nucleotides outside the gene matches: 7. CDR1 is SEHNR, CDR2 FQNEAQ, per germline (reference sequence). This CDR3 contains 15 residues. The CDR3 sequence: CASSLFDRASSPLHF. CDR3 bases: TGTGCCAGCAGCTTATTTGACAGGGCTTCTTCACCCCTCCACTTT. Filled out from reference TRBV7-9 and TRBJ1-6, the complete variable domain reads DTGVSQNPRHKITKRGQNVTFRCDPISEHNRLYWYRQTLGQGPEFLTYFQNEAQLEKSRLLSDRFSAERPKGSFSTLEIQRTEQGDSAMYLCASSLFDRASSPLHFGNGTRLTVT.

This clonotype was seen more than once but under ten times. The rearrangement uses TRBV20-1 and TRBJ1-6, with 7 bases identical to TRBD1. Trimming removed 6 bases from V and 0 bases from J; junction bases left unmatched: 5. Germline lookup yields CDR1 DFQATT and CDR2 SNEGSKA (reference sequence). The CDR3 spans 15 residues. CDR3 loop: CSAVHRGSYNSPLHF. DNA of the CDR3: TGCAGTGCCGTTCACAGGGGCTCCTATAATTCACCCCTCCACTTT.

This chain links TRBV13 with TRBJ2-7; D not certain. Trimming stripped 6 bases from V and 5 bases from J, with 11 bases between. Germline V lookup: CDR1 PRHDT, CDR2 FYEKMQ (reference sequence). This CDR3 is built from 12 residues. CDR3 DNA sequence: TGTGCCAGCAGGACATCCAGTGACGAGCAGTACTTC. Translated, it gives CASRTSSDEQYF.

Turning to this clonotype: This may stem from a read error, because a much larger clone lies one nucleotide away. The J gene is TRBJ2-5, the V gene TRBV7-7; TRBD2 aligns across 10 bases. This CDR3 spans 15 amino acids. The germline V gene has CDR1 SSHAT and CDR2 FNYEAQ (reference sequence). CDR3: CASSWTSGYQETQCF. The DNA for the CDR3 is TGTGCTAGCAGCTGGACTAGCGGATACCAAGAGACCCAGTGCTTC.

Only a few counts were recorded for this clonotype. The CDR3 DNA reads TGTGCCAGCAGCCGCCGGGACAGGGGGTCCAATTCACCCCTCCACTTT. This gives the protein CASSRRDRGSNSPLHF. The chain links TRBV7-2 to TRBJ1-6, with TRBD1 matching over 11 bases. CDR1 and CDR2 from the germline V gene are SGHTA and FQGNSA. V was clipped by 5 bases and J by 7 bases; unmatched bases: 7. The CDR3 sequence is 16 residues long.

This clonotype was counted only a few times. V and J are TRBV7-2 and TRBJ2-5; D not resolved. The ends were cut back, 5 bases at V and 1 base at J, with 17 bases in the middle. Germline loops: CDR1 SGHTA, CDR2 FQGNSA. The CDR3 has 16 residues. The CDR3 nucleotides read TGTGCCAGCAGCCATACAGAACGCCAAGTCCAAGAGACCCAGTACTTC. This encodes CASSHTERQVQETQYF. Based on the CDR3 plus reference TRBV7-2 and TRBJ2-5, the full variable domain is GAGVSQSPSNKVTEKGKDVELRCDPISGHTALYWYRQSLGQGLEFLIYFQGNSAPDKSGLPSDRFSAERTGGSVSTLTIQRTQQEDSAVYLCASSHTERQVQETQYFGPGTRLLVL.

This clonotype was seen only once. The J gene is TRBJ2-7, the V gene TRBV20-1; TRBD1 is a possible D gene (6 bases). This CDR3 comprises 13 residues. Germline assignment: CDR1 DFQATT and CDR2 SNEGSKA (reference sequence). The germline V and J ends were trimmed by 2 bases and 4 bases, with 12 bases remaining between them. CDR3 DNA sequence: TGCAGTGCTAGACCCAAAACAGGGTACGAGCAGTACTTC. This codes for CSARPKTGYEQYF.

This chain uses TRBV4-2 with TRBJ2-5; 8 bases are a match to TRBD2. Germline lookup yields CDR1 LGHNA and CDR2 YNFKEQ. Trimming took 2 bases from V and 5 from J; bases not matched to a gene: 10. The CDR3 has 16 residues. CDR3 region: CASSQSSSGSAETQYF. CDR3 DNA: TGTGCCAGCAGCCAATCGTCCAGCGGGAGCGCGGAGACCCAGTACTTC.

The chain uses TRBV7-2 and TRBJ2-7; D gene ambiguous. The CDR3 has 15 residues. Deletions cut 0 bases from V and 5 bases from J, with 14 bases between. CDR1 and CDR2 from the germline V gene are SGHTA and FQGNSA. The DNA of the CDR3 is TGTGCCAGCAGCTTAGCGTTACAAGGTTTCAACGAGCAGTACTTC. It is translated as CASSLALQGFNEQYF.

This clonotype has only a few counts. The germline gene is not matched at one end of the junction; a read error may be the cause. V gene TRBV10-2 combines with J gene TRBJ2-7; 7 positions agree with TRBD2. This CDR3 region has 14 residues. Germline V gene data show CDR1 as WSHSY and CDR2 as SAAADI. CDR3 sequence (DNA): TGTGCCAGCAGCTTGTATGGGGGGGCCTACGAGCAGTACTTC. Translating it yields CASSLYGGAYEQYF.

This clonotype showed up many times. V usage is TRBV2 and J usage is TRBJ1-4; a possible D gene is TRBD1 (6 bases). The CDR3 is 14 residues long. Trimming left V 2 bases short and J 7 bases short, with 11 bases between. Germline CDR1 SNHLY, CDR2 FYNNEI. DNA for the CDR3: TGTGCCAGCAGTGAATACAGGGCGAGTGAAAAACTGTTTTTT. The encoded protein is CASSEYRASEKLFF.

The CDR3 loop reads CASSLAGGLGEQYF. Written as DNA, the CDR3 is TGTGCCAGCAGCTTAGCGGGGGGATTGGGCGAGCAGTACTTC. This chain uses TRBV7-2 with TRBJ2-7; D is possibly TRBD2 (6 bases). The V end lost 0 bases, the J end lost 6 bases, and 12 bases lay between the germline ends. This CDR3 has 14 residues. CDR1 is SGHTA and CDR2 is FQGNSA in the germline V gene.

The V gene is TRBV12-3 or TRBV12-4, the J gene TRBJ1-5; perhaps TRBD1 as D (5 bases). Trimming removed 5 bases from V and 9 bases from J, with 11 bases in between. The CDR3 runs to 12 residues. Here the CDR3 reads CASSPPGGPQHF. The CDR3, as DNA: TGTGCCAGCAGTCCCCCCGGGGGGCCCCAGCATTTT.

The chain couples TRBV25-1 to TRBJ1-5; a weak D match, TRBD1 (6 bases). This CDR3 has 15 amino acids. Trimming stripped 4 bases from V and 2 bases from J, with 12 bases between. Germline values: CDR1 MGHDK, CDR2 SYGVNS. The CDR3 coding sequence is TGTGCCAGCAGTGGCAACAGGGACGGCAATCAGCCCCAGCATTTT. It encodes CASSGNRDGNQPQHF.